This T cell receptor beta chain was captured in a study of cytomegalovirus exposure and HLA in healthy donors. Study-level results: Several of the most significant clusters were apparently associated with common viral pathogens in a later analysis. Roughly even sequencing depth across donors was the assumption behind the presence/absence analyses. Segments of the TCR beta V type were, in most cases, productive about 87% or about 30% of the time in an earlier analysis.

PCR employed 60 Vbeta and 13 Jbeta primers. Generated by immunoSEQ multiplex PCR, the TCRdb table keeps only in-frame clones and is missing some. The sample consists of a few hundred thousand clones, about nine tenths of them appearing once. In the case of this clone: The antigen is not known.

This receptor was taken from a girl aged 2-15 years in good health and CMV-seronegative. The source material was PBMCs.

The CDR3 bases are TGTGCCAGCCCCCCGGGGACTAGCGGGAGGTATGAGCAGTTCTTC. Its protein is CASPPGTSGRYEQFF. V usage is TRBV2 and J usage is TRBJ2-1, with 15 bases identical to TRBD2. This CDR3 comprises 15 residues. CDR1 SNHLY and CDR2 FYNNEI come from the germline V gene. V shed 8 bases, J shed 8 bases, and the junction held 7 bases outside the gene matches.